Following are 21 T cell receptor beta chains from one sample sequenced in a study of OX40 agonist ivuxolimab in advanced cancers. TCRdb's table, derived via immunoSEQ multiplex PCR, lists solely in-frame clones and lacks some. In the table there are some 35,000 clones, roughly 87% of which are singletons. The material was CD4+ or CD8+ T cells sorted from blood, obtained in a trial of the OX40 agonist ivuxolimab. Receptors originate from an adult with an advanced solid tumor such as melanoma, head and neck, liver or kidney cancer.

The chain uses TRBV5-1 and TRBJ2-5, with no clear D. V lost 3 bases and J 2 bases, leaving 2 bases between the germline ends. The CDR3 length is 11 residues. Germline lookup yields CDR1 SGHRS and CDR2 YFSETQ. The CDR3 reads CASSWQETQYF. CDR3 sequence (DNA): TGCGCCAGCAGCTGGCAAGAGACCCAGTACTTC.

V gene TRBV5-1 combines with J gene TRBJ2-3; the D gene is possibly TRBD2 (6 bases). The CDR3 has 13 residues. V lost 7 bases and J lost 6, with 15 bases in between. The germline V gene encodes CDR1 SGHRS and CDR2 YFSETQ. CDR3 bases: TGCGCCAGCCGCCGGGCTAGCGAGGATACGCAGTATTTT. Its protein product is CASRRASEDTQYF.

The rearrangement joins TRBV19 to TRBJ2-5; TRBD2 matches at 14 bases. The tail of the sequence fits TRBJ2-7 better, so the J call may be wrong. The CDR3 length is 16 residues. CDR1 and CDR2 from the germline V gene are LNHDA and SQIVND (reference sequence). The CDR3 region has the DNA TGTGCCAGTAGCCGACAGGGGACTAGCGGGAGTTACGAGCAGTACTTC. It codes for CASSRQGTSGSYEQYF.

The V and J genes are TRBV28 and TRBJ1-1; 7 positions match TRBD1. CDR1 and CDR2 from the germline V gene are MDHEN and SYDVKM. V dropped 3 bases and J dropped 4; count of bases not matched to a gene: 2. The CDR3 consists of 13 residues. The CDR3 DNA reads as TGTGCCAGCAGTTTGTCAGGGGGCACTGAAGCTTTCTTT. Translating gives CASSLSGGTEAFF.

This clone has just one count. CDR3 sequence (DNA): TGCAGTGCTATGGGGGAGTGGGAGCAGTTCTTC. The encoded protein is CSAMGEWEQFF. The rearrangement uses TRBV20-1 and TRBJ2-1, with D perhaps TRBD1 or TRBD2 (5 bases each). V dropped 4 bases and J dropped 10 bases, with 11 bases sitting between them. The CDR3 runs to 11 residues. The germline gives CDR1 DFQATT, CDR2 SNEGSKA (reference sequence).

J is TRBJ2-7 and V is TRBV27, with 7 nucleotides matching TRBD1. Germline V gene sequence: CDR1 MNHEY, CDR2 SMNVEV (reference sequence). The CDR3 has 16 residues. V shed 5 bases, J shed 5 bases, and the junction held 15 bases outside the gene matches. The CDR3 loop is CASSPPQGRGFNEQYF. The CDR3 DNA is TGTGCCAGCAGTCCACCCCAGGGCAGGGGGTTCAACGAGCAGTACTTC.

The CDR3: CASSLVDSTDTQYF. In nucleotides, the CDR3 is TGTGCCAGCAGCCTAGTCGACAGCACAGATACGCAGTATTTT. The chain links TRBV5-4 to TRBJ2-3; D remains unclear. CDR3 length: 14 residues. The germline V gene encodes CDR1 SGHNT and CDR2 YYREEE (reference sequence). V lost 4 bases to trimming and J lost 0 bases, with 9 bases between them.

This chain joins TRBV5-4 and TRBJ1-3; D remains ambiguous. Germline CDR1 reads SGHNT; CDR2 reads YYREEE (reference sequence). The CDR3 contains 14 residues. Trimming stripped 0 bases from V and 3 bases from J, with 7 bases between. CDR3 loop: CASSLGGGGNTIYF. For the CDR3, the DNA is TGTGCCAGCAGCTTGGGAGGTGGTGGAAACACCATATATTTT.

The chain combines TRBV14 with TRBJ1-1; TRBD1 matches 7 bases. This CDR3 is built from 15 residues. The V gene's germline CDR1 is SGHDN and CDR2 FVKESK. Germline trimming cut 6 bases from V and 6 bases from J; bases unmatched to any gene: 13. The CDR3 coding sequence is TGTGCCAGCAGACCTGTACAGGGGTATTATGCTGAAGCTTTCTTT. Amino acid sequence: CASRPVQGYYAEAFF.

CDR3 nucleotide sequence: TGTGCCAGCAGCTCCACTAGCGGGGGTGCCTACGAGCAGTACTTC. It translates to CASSSTSGGAYEQYF. V usage is TRBV11-1 and J usage is TRBJ2-7; TRBD2 matches 11 bases. V lost 4 bases and J lost 2; bases outside the gene matches: 4. CDR3 length equals 15 residues. Germline V gene data show CDR1 as SGHAT and CDR2 as FQDESV (reference sequence).

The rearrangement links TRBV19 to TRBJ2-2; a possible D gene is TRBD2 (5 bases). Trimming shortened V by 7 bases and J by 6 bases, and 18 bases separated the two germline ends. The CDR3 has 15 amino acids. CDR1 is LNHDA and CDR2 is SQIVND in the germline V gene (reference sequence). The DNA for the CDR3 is TGTGCCAGTACCCCCATAGCGACCCTTCCCGGGGAGCTGTTTTTT. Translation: CASTPIATLPGELFF.

CDR3 sequence (DNA): TGTGCCACCAGCAGAGATAGGACAGGGGTGTGGTCGCAGTACTTC. This translates into CATSRDRTGVWSQYF. This chain joins TRBV15 and TRBJ2-7; 9 bases are a match to TRBD1. The germline V gene has CDR1 LNHNV and CDR2 YYDKDF (reference sequence). The ends lost 0 bases at V and 9 bases at J; junction bases unmatched: 9. The CDR3 spans 15 residues.

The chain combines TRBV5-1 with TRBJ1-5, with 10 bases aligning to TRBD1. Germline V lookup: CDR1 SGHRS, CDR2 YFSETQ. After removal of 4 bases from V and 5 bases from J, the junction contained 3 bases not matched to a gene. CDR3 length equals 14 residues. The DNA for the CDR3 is TGCGCCAGCAGCCCAGACAGGGGGCATCAGCCCCAGCATTTT. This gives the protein CASSPDRGHQPQHF. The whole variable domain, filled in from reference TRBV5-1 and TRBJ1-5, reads KAGVTQTPRYLIKTRGQQVTLSCSPISGHRSVSWYQQTPGQGLQFLFEYFSETQRNKGNFPGRFSGRQFSNSRSEMNVSTLELGDSALYLCASSPDRGHQPQHFGDGTRLSIL.

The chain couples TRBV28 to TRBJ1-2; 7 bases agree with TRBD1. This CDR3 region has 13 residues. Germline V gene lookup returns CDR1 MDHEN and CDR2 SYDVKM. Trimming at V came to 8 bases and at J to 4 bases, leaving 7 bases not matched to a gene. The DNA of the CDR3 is TGTGCCAGCCTACCGGGACAGTCCTATGGCTACACCTTC. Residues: CASLPGQSYGYTF.

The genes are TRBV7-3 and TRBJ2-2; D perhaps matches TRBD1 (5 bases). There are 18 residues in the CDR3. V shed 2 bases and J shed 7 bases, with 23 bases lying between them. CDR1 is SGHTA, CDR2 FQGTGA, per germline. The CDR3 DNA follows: TGTGCCAGCAGCTTATACCGACTGGCGGAGACCACAGGCGGGGAGCTGTTTTTT. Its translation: CASSLYRLAETTGGELFF.

CDR3 sequence reads: CASSLTGSTDTQYF. The CDR3, as DNA: TGTGCCAGCAGCTTAACAGGGAGCACAGATACGCAGTATTTT. The rearrangement links TRBV5-4 to TRBJ2-3, with D possibly being TRBD1 (6 bases). The CDR3 covers 14 residues. From germline, CDR1 is SGHNT and CDR2 YYREEE (reference sequence). The V and J ends lost 2 bases and 0 bases respectively, with 7 bases between them.

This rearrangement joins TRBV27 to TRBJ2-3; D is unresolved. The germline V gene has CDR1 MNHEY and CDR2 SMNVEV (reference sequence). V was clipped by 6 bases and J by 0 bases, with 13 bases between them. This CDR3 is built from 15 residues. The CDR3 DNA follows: TGTGCCAGCAGCCCGAGGTGGGGTAGCACAGATACGCAGTATTTT. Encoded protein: CASSPRWGSTDTQYF.

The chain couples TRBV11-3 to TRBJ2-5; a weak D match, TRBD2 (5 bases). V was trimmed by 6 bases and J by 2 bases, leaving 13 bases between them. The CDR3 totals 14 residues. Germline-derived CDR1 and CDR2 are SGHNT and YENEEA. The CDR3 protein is CASRRRAAQETQYF. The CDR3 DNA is TGTGCCAGCAGGAGACGAGCGGCACAAGAGACCCAGTACTTC.

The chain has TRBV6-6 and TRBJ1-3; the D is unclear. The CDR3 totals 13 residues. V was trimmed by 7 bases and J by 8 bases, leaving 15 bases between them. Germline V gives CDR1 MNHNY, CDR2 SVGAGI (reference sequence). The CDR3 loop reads CASNPTGGDTIYF. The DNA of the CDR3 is TGTGCCAGCAACCCGACCGGAGGAGACACCATATATTTT.

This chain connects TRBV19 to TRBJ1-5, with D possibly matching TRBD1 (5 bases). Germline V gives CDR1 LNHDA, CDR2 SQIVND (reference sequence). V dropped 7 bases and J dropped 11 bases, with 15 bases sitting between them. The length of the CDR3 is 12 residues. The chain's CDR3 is CASMSGFGSQHF. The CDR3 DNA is TGTGCCAGTATGTCAGGGTTCGGGTCCCAGCATTTT.

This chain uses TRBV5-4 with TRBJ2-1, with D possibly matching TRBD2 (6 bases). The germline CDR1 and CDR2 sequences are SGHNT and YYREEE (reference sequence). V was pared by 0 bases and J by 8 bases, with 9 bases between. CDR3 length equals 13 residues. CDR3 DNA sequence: TGTGCCAGCAGCTTGGCCCCGGGGGATGAGCAGTTCTTC. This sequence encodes CASSLAPGDEQFF.